What follows are 30 T cell receptor beta chains derived from one specimen sequenced in a study of control samples from healthy donors and cancer patients. TCRdb keeps only in-frame clones here, not all; method: immunoSEQ multiplex PCR. The sample records approximately 70,000 clones, 75% to 90% being singletons. Input material: blood. The receptors were sampled from a man aged 50 or older in good health.

The genes are TRBV29-1 and TRBJ2-2, with 11 bases matching TRBD2. This CDR3 has 17 residues. The V gene end was trimmed by 4 bases and the J gene end by 1 base; junction bases not matched to a gene: 8. Germline CDR1 and CDR2: SQVTM and ANQGSEA. The CDR3 nucleotides are TGCAGCGTTGGACTAGCGGGAAGCATAAAGAACACCGGGGAGCTGTTTTTT. This codes for CSVGLAGSIKNTGELFF.

The J gene is TRBJ1-2, the V gene TRBV27; D not resolved. Trimming stripped 3 bases from V and 4 bases from J, with 9 bases between. The CDR3 runs to 13 residues. Per the germline V gene, CDR1 is MNHEY and CDR2 is SMNVEV (reference sequence). This chain's CDR3 is CASSFHGSYGYTF. Here the CDR3 DNA reads TGTGCCAGCAGTTTCCATGGGTCCTATGGCTACACCTTC.

The chain carries TRBV6-5 and TRBJ2-7; TRBD1 is a possible D gene (6 bases). The V gene's germline CDR1 is MNHEY and CDR2 SVGAGI. This CDR3 is built from 13 residues. Trimming shortened V by 6 bases and J by 2 bases, and 11 bases separated the two germline ends. The CDR3 DNA reads TGTGCCAGCAGGAAAACAGGGACCTACGAGCAGTACTTC. Translation: CASRKTGTYEQYF.

The rearrangement joins TRBV11-2 to TRBJ2-2; D unclear. The CDR3 is 13 residues long. The V end was cut by 1 base, the J end by 6 bases, with 6 bases between. Looked up from germline, CDR1 is SGHAT and CDR2 is FQNNGV. CDR3 in DNA: TGTGCCAGCAGCTTAGGTACTGCCGGGGAGCTGTTTTTT. It translates to CASSLGTAGELFF.

The genes are TRBV10-3 and TRBJ2-5; 9 positions agree with TRBD1. Germline V CDR1 and CDR2: ENHRY, SYGVKD. V was clipped by 5 bases and J by 5 bases; unmatched bases: 3. The CDR3 is made up of 13 amino acids. CDR3: CAISFGTGETQYF. The CDR3 DNA sequence: TGTGCCATCAGTTTTGGGACAGGGGAGACCCAGTACTTC.

This clone was found a few times. The V and J genes are TRBV5-1 and TRBJ2-5, with TRBD1 identical over 9 bases. J lost 2 bases, V lost 2 bases, and 10 bases had no gene match. This CDR3 comprises 17 residues. Germline CDR1 SGHRS, CDR2 YFSETQ. The CDR3 protein is CASSFGTLTGGQETQYF. In nucleotides, the CDR3 is TGCGCCAGCAGCTTTGGAACCTTGACAGGGGGGCAAGAGACCCAGTACTTC.

The V gene is TRBV11-3, the J gene TRBJ1-2, with D maybe TRBD1 (5 bases). The germline CDR1 and CDR2 sequences are SGHNT and YENEEA. V gave up 1 base and J gave up 9 bases, with 9 bases separating them. This CDR3 is 12 amino acids long. The CDR3 is CASSLGEGSYTF. The CDR3 nucleotides read TGTGCCAGCAGCTTAGGGGAGGGGAGCTACACCTTC.

The chain is built from TRBV10-3 and TRBJ2-7; 11 bases fit TRBD1. CDR3 length: 15 amino acids. The germline gives CDR1 ENHRY, CDR2 SYGVKD. With V trimmed by 10 bases and J by 5 bases, 13 bases remained unmatched. The CDR3 loop is CATSGTGTGGNEQYF. The DNA for the CDR3 is TGTGCCACCTCGGGTACCGGGACAGGGGGAAACGAGCAGTACTTC.

The chain carries TRBV10-1 and TRBJ2-7; D perhaps matches TRBD2 (5 bases). Germline V lookup: CDR1 WNHNN, CDR2 SYGVQD (reference sequence). V was trimmed by 11 bases and J by 0 bases, leaving 14 bases between them. The CDR3 is 13 amino acids. In DNA, the CDR3 is TGCGCCCGAGGAGGAGACAACTCCTACGAGCAGTACTTC. As protein: CARGGDNSYEQYF.

V and J are TRBV11-2 and TRBJ2-1, with D perhaps matching TRBD2 (6 bases). V lost 4 bases, J lost 9 bases, and 13 bases lay in between. CDR1 is SGHAT, CDR2 FQNNGV, per germline. This CDR3 has 13 residues. Here the CDR3 reads CASSWLSSAEQFF. CDR3 in DNA: TGTGCCAGCAGCTGGCTCTCTAGCGCTGAGCAGTTCTTC.

V and J are TRBV5-1 and TRBJ2-1; no definite D call. CDR3 length: 15 residues. The germline CDR1 and CDR2 sequences are SGHRS and YFSETQ. V shed 0 bases and J shed 2 bases, with 9 bases lying between them. The CDR3 DNA reads as TGCGCCAGCAGCTTGGGGTCGTTACCCTACAATGAGCAGTTCTTC. Translation gives CASSLGSLPYNEQFF.

The chain uses TRBV5-1 and TRBJ1-2; 7 bases agree with TRBD1. CDR3 length: 13 residues. Germline V gives CDR1 SGHRS, CDR2 YFSETQ. With V trimmed by 2 bases and J by 4 bases, 2 bases remained unmatched. The CDR3 loop is CASSLEGAYGYTF. The CDR3 DNA is TGCGCCAGCAGCTTAGAGGGGGCCTATGGCTACACCTTC.

V usage is TRBV5-6 and J usage is TRBJ1-3; D gene ambiguous. Germline loops: CDR1 SGHDT, CDR2 YYEEEE. Trimming took off 4 bases at V and 0 bases at J, with 8 bases between the two ends. The CDR3 is 14 amino acids. The CDR3 DNA follows: TGTGCCAGCAGCCCGCGGAACTCTGGAAACACCATATATTTT. This codes for CASSPRNSGNTIYF.

A single count supports this clone. The genes are TRBV25-1 and TRBJ2-3; no reliable D call. CDR3 length: 12 amino acids. The germline V gene has CDR1 MGHDK and CDR2 SYGVNS. V was pared by 6 bases and J by 3 bases, with 7 bases between. The CDR3 loop is CASRPKTDTQYF. CDR3 DNA: TGTGCCAGCAGACCAAAAACAGATACGCAGTATTTT.

The rearrangement joins TRBV9 to TRBJ1-6; no reliable D call. Germline CDR1 reads SGDLS; CDR2 reads YYNGEE. V was shortened by 3 bases and J by 9 bases, with 28 bases between the two germline ends. The CDR3 runs 19 residues. In DNA, the CDR3 is TGTGCCAGCAGCGCCCCAAAGAAAACACCAAAGCGGGAAGGTTCACCCCTCCACTTT. It codes for CASSAPKKTPKREGSPLHF.

V and J are TRBV25-1 and TRBJ2-3; D is unclear. The CDR3 is 12 amino acids. Looked up from germline, CDR1 is MGHDK and CDR2 is SYGVNS. V dropped 9 bases and J dropped 4 bases, with 11 bases sitting between them. The CDR3 region is CASYDGSDTQYF. DNA for the CDR3: TGTGCCAGTTATGACGGGTCAGATACGCAGTATTTT.

The chain joins TRBV24-1 to TRBJ2-5; TRBD2 might be the D (6 bases). The CDR3 has 14 residues. Germline lookup yields CDR1 KGHDR and CDR2 SFDVKD. V lost 4 bases and J lost 4, with 12 bases in between. CDR3 nucleotide sequence: TGTGCCACCAGTGACACGGGGGAGCTAGAGACCCAGTACTTC. Its protein product is CATSDTGELETQYF.

V gene TRBV5-4 combines with J gene TRBJ2-5; D call uncertain. The V and J ends lost 2 bases and 4 bases respectively, with 6 bases between them. The germline V gene has CDR1 SGHNT and CDR2 YYREEE (reference sequence). The CDR3 is 12 amino acids. The CDR3 sequence is CASSFSRETQYF. In DNA, the CDR3 is TGTGCCAGCAGCTTTTCGCGAGAGACCCAGTACTTC.

The chain has TRBV14 and TRBJ2-1; no reliable D call. Germline V gene sequence: CDR1 SGHDN, CDR2 FVKESK. There are 14 residues in the CDR3. V was pared by 2 bases and J by 5 bases, with 10 bases between. The CDR3 region has the DNA TGTGCCAGCAGCCAATCTACGGATCACAATGAGCAGTTCTTC. It translates to CASSQSTDHNEQFF.

This chain connects TRBV28 to TRBJ2-7; 7 positions agree with TRBD2. CDR1 MDHEN and CDR2 SYDVKM come from the germline V gene. The V gene end was trimmed by 3 bases and the J gene end by 4 bases; junction bases not matched to a gene: 12. The length of the CDR3 is 16 residues. This CDR3 reads CASSFPLAELGYEQYF. CDR3 sequence (DNA): TGTGCCAGCAGTTTCCCCCTAGCGGAATTGGGGTACGAGCAGTACTTC.

This rearrangement joins TRBV19 to TRBJ2-1; TRBD1 or TRBD2 may be the D gene (5 bases each). The V end was cut by 6 bases, the J end by 7 bases, with 16 bases between. Germline V gene sequence: CDR1 LNHDA, CDR2 SQIVND (reference sequence). This CDR3 spans 14 amino acids. CDR3 loop: CASRAGTSRNEQFF. CDR3 nucleotide sequence: TGTGCCAGTAGAGCCGGGACGTCGAGGAATGAGCAGTTCTTC.

V is TRBV6-5 and J is TRBJ1-5, with D maybe TRBD1 (5 bases). This CDR3 is built from 13 residues. V dropped 8 bases and J dropped 2 bases, with 10 bases sitting between them. CDR1 is MNHEY, CDR2 SVGAGI, per germline. CDR3 sequence: CASGRGGNQPQHF. The CDR3 nucleotides are TGTGCCAGCGGCCGGGGGGGCAATCAGCCCCAGCATTTT.

CDR3 sequence (DNA): TGTGCCAGCAGCCCCCTACGGGCTGGCACAGATACGCAGTATTTT. Protein product: CASSPLRAGTDTQYF. V and J are TRBV27 and TRBJ2-3; D uncertain. Germline V lookup: CDR1 MNHEY, CDR2 SMNVEV (reference sequence). The CDR3 totals 15 residues. V gave up 6 bases and J gave up 1 base, with 14 bases separating them.

This clone turned up a few times. This CDR3 reads CASTFGTGNTGELFF. The CDR3, as DNA: TGTGCCAGCACCTTCGGGACAGGGAACACCGGGGAGCTGTTTTTT. The V and J genes are TRBV11-3 and TRBJ2-2, with 8 bases lining up with TRBD1. V was pared by 7 bases and J by 1 base, with 5 bases of the junction left unmatched. There are 15 residues in the CDR3. CDR1 and CDR2 from the germline V gene are SGHNT and YENEEA.

The chain links TRBV25-1 to TRBJ2-4, with 8 bases matching TRBD2. Germline assignment: CDR1 MGHDK and CDR2 SYGVNS. V lost 1 base, J lost 0 bases, and 8 bases stayed unmatched. The CDR3 is 18 amino acids. The CDR3 DNA follows: TGTGCCAGCAGTGAATCGGGAGGGCCAGCTCTAGCCAAAAACATTCAGTACTTC. Its protein is CASSESGGPALAKNIQYF.

This clone is medium-sized (0.01 to 0.1%) within its sample. This chain connects TRBV27 to TRBJ2-7; 8 nucleotides align to TRBD1. J lost 4 bases, V lost 2 bases, and 4 bases had no gene match. The CDR3 runs 14 residues. Germline CDR1 and CDR2: MNHEY and SMNVEV (reference sequence). The CDR3 is CASSLQGANYEQYF. The CDR3 DNA follows: TGTGCCAGCAGTTTACAGGGGGCGAATTACGAGCAGTACTTC.

This chain uses TRBV9 with TRBJ1-1; TRBD1 is a possible D gene (6 bases). In germline, CDR1 is SGDLS, CDR2 YYNGEE. With 0 bases removed from V and 4 bases from J, the gap between germline ends came to 13 bases. The CDR3 extends over 15 amino acids. Written as DNA, the CDR3 is TGTGCCAGCAGCGTAGGGCCCGGACAGATCACTGAAGCTTTCTTT. Protein: CASSVGPGQITEAFF. Looking up the rest from reference TRBV9 and TRBJ1-1 gives the full variable domain: DSGVTQTPKHLITATGQRVTLRCSPRSGDLSVYWYQQSLDQGLQFLIQYYNGEERAKGNILERFSAQQFPDLHSELNLSSLELGDSALYFCASSVGPGQITEAFFGQGTRLTVV.

The genes are TRBV5-5 and TRBJ2-5; possibly TRBD1 or TRBD2 for D (5 bases each). Per the germline V gene, CDR1 is SGHKS and CDR2 is YYEKEE (reference sequence). V was clipped by 4 bases and J by 3 bases, with 22 bases between them. This CDR3 spans 17 amino acids. The CDR3 spells CASSGLPPGTHEETQYF. The CDR3 DNA reads as TGTGCCAGCAGCGGCCTCCCTCCCGGGACCCACGAAGAGACCCAGTACTTC.

This chain connects TRBV4-1 to TRBJ2-1, with 7 positions matching TRBD2. Germline-derived CDR1 and CDR2 are MGHRA and YSYEKL. J gave up 6 bases and V 4 bases, and 3 bases lay outside the gene matches. The CDR3 sequence is 13 residues long. This chain's CDR3 is CASSRPSGNEQFF. CDR3 in DNA: TGCGCCAGCAGCCGCCCTAGCGGCAATGAGCAGTTCTTC.

This chain links TRBV19 with TRBJ2-7; D may be TRBD2 (5 bases). Germline V lookup: CDR1 LNHDA, CDR2 SQIVND (reference sequence). CDR3 length: 12 amino acids. The ends were cut back, 1 base at V and 6 bases at J, with 7 bases in the middle. CDR3 region: CASSIAGSEQYF. CDR3 in DNA: TGTGCCAGTAGTATAGCGGGGAGCGAGCAGTACTTC.